This is a list of T cell receptor beta chains from one sample in a study of CD8+CD57+ T cells in acquired aplastic anemia. TCRdb called the reads again in MiXCR, with one record for every CDR3 protein. The sample consists of over 150,000 distinct CDR3 sequences, 65% to 75% of them appearing once. Sequenced: sorted CD4+, CD8+, or CD8+CD57+ T cells (not recorded which) from PBMCs. Receptor source: a human donor with aplastic anemia. Each CDR3 is given with its conserved first and last residue. D genes are given only for firm matches. Clone size is not always given. Where it is, it says once, few, many or a class for expanded clones.

clone_size,v_call,d_call,j_call,cdr3_aa,cdr3_nt
once,TRBV5-1,.,TRBJ1-5,CASSLAGGFDQPQHF,TGCGCCAGCAGCTTGGCGGGGGGTTTCGATCAGCCCCAGCATTTT
few,TRBV19,.,TRBJ1-2,CASSIAGEAYGYTF,TGTGCCAGTAGTATAGCCGGGGAAGCCTATGGCTACACCTTC
.,TRBV5-4,.,TRBJ2-5,CASSSGNRGQETQYF,TGTGCCAGCAGCTCCGGGAACCGTGGCCAAGAGACCCAGTACTTC
few,TRBV7-9,TRBD1,TRBJ2-5,CASSLGAGGTQYF,TGTGCCAGCAGCTTAGGAGCAGGGGGGACCCAGTACTTC
once,TRBV20-1,.,TRBJ2-1,CSARVVEYSYNEQFF,TGCAGTGCTAGAGTAGTGGAGTACTCCTACAATGAGCAGTTCTTC
.,TRBV7-6,.,TRBJ2-5,CASSLGPQKTQYF,TGTGCCAGCAGCTTAGGTCCGCAAAAGACCCAGTACTTC
.,TRBV19,TRBD1,TRBJ2-3,CASSPSTYRGRGTDTQYF,TGTGCCAGTAGTCCAAGTACCTACAGGGGGCGCGGCACAGATACGCAGTATTTT
.,TRBV19,.,TRBJ1-1,CASKARTEAFF,TGTGCCAGTAAAGCGCGGACTGAAGCTTTCTTT
.,TRBV11-2,TRBD1,TRBJ1-1,CASSLGEVTGPNTVAFF,TGTGCCAGCAGCTTAGGGGAAGTGACAGGGCCGAACACTGTAGCTTTCTTT
.,TRBV9,.,TRBJ2-3,CASSVEGFYTDTQYF,TGTGCCAGCAGCGTAGAGGGCTTCTACACAGATACGCAGTATTTT
.,TRBV6-4,.,TRBJ2-2,CASSDRVGELFF,TGTGCCAGCAGTGACAGGGTTGGTGAGCTGTTTTTT
.,TRBV6-5,TRBD1,TRBJ1-4,CASSYRASWAGTGKEKLFF,TGTGCCAGCAGTTACCGGGCGTCTTGGGCCGGGACAGGGAAAGAAAAACTGTTTTTT
once,TRBV24-1,TRBD1,TRBJ1-1,CATSQGAGTEAFF,TGTGCCACCTCTCAGGGGGCGGGCACTGAAGCTTTCTTT
.,TRBV2,TRBD1,TRBJ1-2,CASSRTGGYGYTF,TGTGCCAGCAGCCGGACAGGGGGCTATGGCTACACCTTC
.,TRBV7-6,TRBD2,TRBJ2-1,CASSQRLAGGEQFF,TGTGCCAGCAGCCAACGGCTAGCGGGAGGCGAGCAGTTCTTC
.,TRBV7-9,TRBD2,TRBJ2-5,CASSLGRGLAGGETQYF,TGTGCCAGCAGCTTAGGCAGGGGACTAGCGGGAGGCGAGACCCAGTACTTC
few,TRBV7-9,.,TRBJ2-1,CAVGTKDNEQFF,TGTGCCGTGGGGACGAAGGACAATGAGCAGTTCTTC
.,TRBV7-8,.,TRBJ2-1,CASSYLGGAGYNEQFF,TGTGCCAGCAGCTACCTTGGGGGGGCCGGCTACAATGAGCAGTTCTTC
.,TRBV5-1,.,TRBJ2-7,CASSLGGAREQYF,TGCGCCAGCAGCTTGGGGGGAGCACGGGAGCAGTACTTC
.,TRBV6-5,.,TRBJ1-2,CASNDQGNGYTF,TGTGCCAGCAACGACCAGGGGAATGGCTACACCTTC
once,TRBV5-1,.,TRBJ1-1,CASSTTSSTEAFF,TGCGCCAGCAGCACGACATCGTCCACTGAAGCTTTCTTT
.,TRBV10-1,TRBD1,TRBJ1-4,CASTPPGQGNEKLFF,TGCGCCAGCACCCCTCCGGGACAGGGAAATGAAAAACTGTTTTTT
once,TRBV7-2,TRBD2,TRBJ2-3,CASSPGPSGMDTQYF,TGTGCCAGCAGCCCAGGCCCTAGCGGGATGGATACGCAGTATTTT
.,TRBV12-3/TRBV12-4,TRBD1,TRBJ1-2,CASSPGETGGSYGYTF,TGTGCCAGCAGCCCTGGAGAGACAGGGGGCAGCTATGGCTACACCTTC
.,TRBV20-1,.,TRBJ2-5,CSARVTGHETQYF,TGCAGTGCTAGGGTCACGGGTCACGAGACCCAGTACTTC
.,TRBV29-1,.,TRBJ1-2,CSGTDNYGYTF,TGCAGCGGGACGGATAACTATGGCTACACCTTC
few,TRBV10-1,.,TRBJ2-7,CASSEQGGNDEQYF,TGCGCCAGCAGTGAGCAGGGAGGTAACGACGAGCAGTACTTC
.,TRBV11-1,TRBD1,TRBJ1-1,CASSLDGTVNTEAFF,TGTGCCAGCAGCCTAGATGGGACAGTGAACACTGAAGCTTTCTTT
.,TRBV5-1,TRBD2,TRBJ2-3,CASSRTSIDTQYF,TGCGCCAGCAGCAGGACTAGCATCGATACGCAGTATTTT
many,TRBV6-4,.,TRBJ2-2,CASSASTQAGELFF,TGTGCCAGCAGTGCCTCGACTCAGGCCGGGGAGCTGTTTTTT
.,TRBV5-1,TRBD2,TRBJ2-3,CASSLVSLTSEDSTDTQYF,TGCGCCAGCAGCTTGGTTTCGTTGACTAGCGAAGACAGCACAGATACGCAGTATTTT
.,TRBV5-1,.,TRBJ2-3,CASSLDGGSTDTQYF,TGCGCCAGCAGCTTGGATGGCGGTAGCACAGATACGCAGTATTTT
.,TRBV7-9,.,TRBJ2-5,CASSSPGPSRETQYF,TGTGCCAGCAGCTCGCCGGGACCTAGTAGGGAGACCCAGTACTTC
many,TRBV11-2,TRBD1,TRBJ2-7,CASSPWPGTGGTNEQYF,TGTGCCAGCAGCCCTTGGCCCGGGACAGGGGGGACTAACGAGCAGTACTTC
few,TRBV2,.,TRBJ2-1,CASSEDPREQFF,TGTGCCAGCAGTGAAGATCCCCGTGAGCAGTTCTTC
.,TRBV19,.,TRBJ1-1,CASSIAARAEAFF,TGTGCCAGTAGTATTGCAGCGCGGGCCGAAGCTTTCTTT
.,TRBV7-2,.,TRBJ1-6,CASSHGVGGGSSYNSPLHF,TGTGCCAGCAGCCATGGGGTGGGGGGCGGTAGCTCCTATAATTCACCCCTCCACTTT
.,TRBV20-1,TRBD1,TRBJ2-7,CSARHTGGYEQYF,TGCAGTGCAAGACACACAGGGGGCTACGAGCAGTACTTC
few,TRBV19,.,TRBJ2-7,CASSIGTVYEQYF,TGTGCCAGTAGTATCGGCACCGTCTATGAGCAGTACTTC
.,TRBV14,TRBD1,TRBJ2-5,CASSHRQGKGETQYF,TGTGCCAGCAGCCACCGACAGGGAAAGGGAGAGACCCAGTACTTC
.,TRBV7-9,.,TRBJ2-6,CASSARSGANVLTF,TGTGCCAGCAGCGCCCGCTCTGGGGCCAACGTCCTGACTTTC